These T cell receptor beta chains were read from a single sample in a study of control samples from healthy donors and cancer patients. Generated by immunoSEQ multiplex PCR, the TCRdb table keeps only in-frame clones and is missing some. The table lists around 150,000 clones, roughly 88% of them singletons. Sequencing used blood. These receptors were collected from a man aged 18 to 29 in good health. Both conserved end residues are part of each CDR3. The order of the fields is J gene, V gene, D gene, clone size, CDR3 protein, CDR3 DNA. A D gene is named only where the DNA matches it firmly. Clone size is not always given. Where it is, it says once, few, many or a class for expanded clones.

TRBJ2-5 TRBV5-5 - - CASTRGGVGQETQYF TGTGCCAGCACCAGGGGAGGGGTAGGCCAAGAGACCCAGTACTTC
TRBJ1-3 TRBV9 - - CASSVATGHGNTIYF TGTGCCAGCAGCGTAGCTACAGGGCATGGAAACACCATATATTTT
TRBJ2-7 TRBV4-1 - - CASSQGASYEQYF TGCGCCAGCAGCCAGGGGGCGAGCTACGAGCAGTACTTC
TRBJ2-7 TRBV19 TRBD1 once CASRGQGAPYEQYF TGTGCCAGTAGGGGACAGGGGGCCCCCTACGAGCAGTACTTC
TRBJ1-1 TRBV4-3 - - CASSHEDHAEAFF TGCGCCAGCAGCCACGAAGATCACGCTGAAGCTTTCTTT
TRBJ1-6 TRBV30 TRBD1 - CAGYPLGTDVSPLHF TGTGCCGGCTATCCACTAGGGACAGATGTTTCACCCCTCCACTTT
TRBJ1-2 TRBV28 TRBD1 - CASSTQQGLNYGYTF TGTGCCAGCAGTACCCAACAGGGGCTTAACTATGGCTACACCTTC
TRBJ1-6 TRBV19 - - CASRRTVPGGHSPLHF TGTGCCAGTAGGAGGACCGTCCCCGGGGGCCATTCACCCCTCCACTTT
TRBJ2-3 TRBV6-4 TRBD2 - CASSDSRGRTSGGFSTDTQYF TGTGCCAGCAGTGACTCGAGAGGGCGGACTAGCGGGGGGTTTAGCACAGATACGCAGTATTTT
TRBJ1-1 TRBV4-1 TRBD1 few CASSRVRTGGSGTEAFF TGCGCCAGCAGCCGGGTCCGGACAGGGGGCTCGGGCACTGAAGCTTTCTTT
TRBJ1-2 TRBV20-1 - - CSARRAGYTF TGCAGTGCTCGCCGGGCTGGCTACACCTTC
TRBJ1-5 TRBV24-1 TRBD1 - CATSDSDRGLESPQHF TGTGCCACCAGTGATTCTGACAGGGGCCTCGAATCGCCCCAGCATTTT
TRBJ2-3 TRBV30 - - CAWSGGTDTQYF TGTGCCTGGAGTGGGGGCACAGATACGCAGTATTTT
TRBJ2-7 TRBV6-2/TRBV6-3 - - CASSPDHYEQYF TGTGCCAGCAGTCCCGACCACTACGAGCAGTACTTC
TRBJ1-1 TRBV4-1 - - CASSRLGNTEAFF TGCGCCAGCAGCCGCCTAGGGAACACTGAAGCTTTCTTT
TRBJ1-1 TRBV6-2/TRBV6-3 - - CASSYFRVGSKTEAFF TGTGCCAGCAGTTACTTTCGGGTGGGTTCTAAGACTGAAGCTTTCTTT
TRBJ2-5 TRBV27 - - CASRRRETQYF TGTGCCAGCAGACGGAGGGAGACCCAGTACTTC
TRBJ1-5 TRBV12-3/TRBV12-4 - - CASSFGLGQPQHF TGTGCCAGCAGTTTTGGGTTGGGCCAGCCCCAGCATTTT
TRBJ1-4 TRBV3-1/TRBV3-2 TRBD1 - CASSQEGDRGDEKLFF TGTGCCAGCAGCCAAGAGGGGGACAGGGGAGATGAAAAACTGTTTTTT
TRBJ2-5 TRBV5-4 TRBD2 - CASSLPGTSGGFGETQYF TGTGCCAGCAGCTTACCCGGGACTAGCGGGGGGTTTGGAGAGACCCAGTACTTC
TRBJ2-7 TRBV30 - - CAWSGGYEQYF TGTGCCTGGAGCGGTGGGTACGAGCAGTACTTC
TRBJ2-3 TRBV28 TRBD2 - CASSRLAAGTDTQYF TGTGCCAGCAGTCGACTAGCCGCCGGCACAGATACGCAGTATTTT
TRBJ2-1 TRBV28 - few CASSSRQLPQFF TGTGCCAGCAGTTCTAGACAACTCCCGCAGTTCTTC
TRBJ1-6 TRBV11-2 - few CASSLSGDNSPLHF TGTGCCAGCAGCTTATCCGGGGATAATTCACCCCTCCACTTT
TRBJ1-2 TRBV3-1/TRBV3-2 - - CASGGWDYGYTF TGTGCCAGCGGGGGGTGGGACTATGGCTACACCTTC
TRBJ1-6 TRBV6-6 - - CASSYSGSNWGSPLHF TGTGCCAGCAGTTACTCGGGGTCAAACTGGGGTTCACCCCTCCACTTT
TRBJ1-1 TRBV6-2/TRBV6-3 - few CASSHQGNTEAFF TGTGCCAGCAGTCACCAGGGGAACACTGAAGCTTTCTTT
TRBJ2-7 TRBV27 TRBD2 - CASRPGTSGGSSPTYEQYF TGTGCCAGCAGACCGGGGACTAGCGGGGGGTCCTCCCCAACCTACGAGCAGTACTTC
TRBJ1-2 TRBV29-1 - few CSVRRDFNYGYTF TGCAGCGTTCGGCGGGATTTCAACTATGGCTACACCTTC
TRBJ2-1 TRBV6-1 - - CASSEASRAEQFF TGTGCCAGCAGTGAAGCTTCCAGGGCAGAGCAGTTCTTC
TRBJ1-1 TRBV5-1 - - CASSSDRYTEAFF TGCGCCAGCAGCTCCGACAGATACACTGAAGCTTTCTTT
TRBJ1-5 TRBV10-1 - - CASTVGTESNQPQHF TGCGCCAGCACCGTAGGGACCGAGAGCAATCAGCCCCAGCATTTT
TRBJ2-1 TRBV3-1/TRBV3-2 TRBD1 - CASSQTGQGVGWQFF TGTGCCAGCAGCCAGACAGGACAGGGGGTAGGGTGGCAGTTCTTC
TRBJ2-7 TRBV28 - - CASSLGSVYEQYF TGTGCCAGCAGTTTGGGCAGTGTCTACGAGCAGTACTTC
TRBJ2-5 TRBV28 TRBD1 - CASSLLDRARKTQYF TGTGCCAGCAGCCTCCTCGACAGGGCCCGGAAGACCCAGTACTTC
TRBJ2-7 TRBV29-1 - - CSVIGVDPYEQYF TGCAGCGTCATAGGGGTGGACCCCTACGAGCAGTACTTC
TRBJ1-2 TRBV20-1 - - CSAQGGGYTF TGCAGTGCTCAAGGGGGGGGCTACACCTTC
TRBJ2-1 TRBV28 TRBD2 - CASSPPSGGANEQFF TGTGCCAGCAGTCCGCCTAGCGGGGGGGCCAATGAGCAGTTCTTC
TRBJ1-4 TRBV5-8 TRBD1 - CASSHRDRERSEKLFF TGTGCCAGCAGCCACCGGGACAGGGAGAGAAGTGAAAAACTGTTTTTT
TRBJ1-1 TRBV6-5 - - CASSPLKVMNTEAFF TGTGCCAGCAGTCCCCTAAAGGTAATGAACACTGAAGCTTTCTTT
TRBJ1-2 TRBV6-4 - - CASSDDGTGGGYTF TGTGCCAGCAGTGATGACGGGACGGGAGGAGGCTACACCTTC
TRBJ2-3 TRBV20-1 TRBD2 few CSASITGTSGTDTQYF TGCAGTGCTAGTATTACCGGGACTAGCGGCACAGATACGCAGTATTTT
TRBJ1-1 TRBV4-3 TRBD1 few CASSRGTGNTEAFF TGCGCCAGCAGCCGCGGGACAGGGAACACTGAAGCTTTCTTT
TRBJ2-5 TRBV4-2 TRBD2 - CASSQERGGQETQYF TGTGCCAGCAGCCAAGAGCGGGGGGGCCAAGAGACCCAGTACTTC
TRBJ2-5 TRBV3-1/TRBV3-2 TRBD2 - CASSQEFLAGSSEPETQYF TGTGCCAGCAGCCAAGAGTTTCTAGCGGGGAGCTCGGAACCTGAGACCCAGTACTTC
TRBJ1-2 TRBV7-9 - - CASSYNRVEADGYTF TGTGCCAGCAGCTATAACAGGGTGGAAGCGGATGGCTACACCTTC
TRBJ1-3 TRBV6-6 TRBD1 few CASSSASTGAGNTIYF TGTGCCAGCAGTTCGGCTTCGACAGGGGCTGGAAACACCATATATTTT
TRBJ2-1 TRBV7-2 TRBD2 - CASSLGILAGGRNEQFF TGTGCCAGCAGCTTAGGGATACTAGCGGGGGGGCGGAATGAGCAGTTCTTC
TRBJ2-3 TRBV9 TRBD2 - CASSSLAGGWSTDTQYF TGTGCCAGCAGCTCACTGGCGGGGGGCTGGAGCACAGATACGCAGTATTTT
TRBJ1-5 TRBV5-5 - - CASSPQADSNQPQHF TGTGCCAGCAGCCCTCAAGCGGACTCCAATCAGCCCCAGCATTTT
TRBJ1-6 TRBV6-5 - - CASSYRGTNSPLHF TGTGCCAGCAGTTACAGGGGAACTAATTCACCCCTCCACTTT
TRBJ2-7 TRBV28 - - CASISVSSYEQYF TGTGCCAGTATTAGCGTAAGCTCCTACGAGCAGTACTTC
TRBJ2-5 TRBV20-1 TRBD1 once CSSRGETQYF TGCAGCAGCAGGGGGGAGACCCAGTACTTC
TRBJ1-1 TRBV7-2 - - CASSLGTWVNTEAFF TGTGCCAGCAGCCTCGGCACGTGGGTGAACACTGAAGCTTTCTTT
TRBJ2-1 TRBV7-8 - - CASSFSSSPANEQFF TGTGCCAGCAGCTTCAGCTCTAGCCCGGCTAATGAGCAGTTCTTC
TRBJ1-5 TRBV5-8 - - CASSLGGGSNQPQHF TGTGCCAGCAGCTTGGGTGGGGGAAGCAATCAGCCCCAGCATTTT
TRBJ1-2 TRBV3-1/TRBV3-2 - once CASSAVVGGNDGYTF TGTGCCAGCAGCGCAGTCGTGGGGGGAAATGATGGCTACACCTTC